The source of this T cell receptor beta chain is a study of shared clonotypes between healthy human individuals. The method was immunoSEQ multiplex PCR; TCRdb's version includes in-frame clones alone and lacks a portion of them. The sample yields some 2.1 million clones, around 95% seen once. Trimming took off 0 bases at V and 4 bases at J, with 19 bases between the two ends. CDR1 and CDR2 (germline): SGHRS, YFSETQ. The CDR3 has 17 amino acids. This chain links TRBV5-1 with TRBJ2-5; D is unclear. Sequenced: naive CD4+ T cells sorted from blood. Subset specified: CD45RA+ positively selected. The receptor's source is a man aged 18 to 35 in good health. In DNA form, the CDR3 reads TGCGCCAGCAGCTTGGTCAGTAGTAGGACGGGTGGAGAGACCCAGTACTTC. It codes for CASSLVSSRTGGETQYF.